This TCR beta chain was captured in a study of T cell changes during pregnancy in multiple sclerosis. Here immunoSEQ multiplex PCR was the method, and the copy in TCRdb shows in-frame clones only, minus some. There are approximately 24,000 clones in the sample; under 95% occur only once, and under 9.5% lies in the top ten. The sequencing used CD8+ T cells from peripheral blood mononuclear cells, collected in the third trimester of pregnancy. The receptor's source is a female donor in good health, enrolled as a control in a pregnancy study.

CDR3 coding DNA: TGTGCCAGCAGCTTAGGCGGGACAGGGGGGCAGGGCTACACCTTC. This gives the protein CASSLGGTGGQGYTF. The chain is built from TRBV11-2 and TRBJ1-2, with 11 positions matching TRBD1. CDR1 and CDR2 from the germline V gene are SGHAT and FQNNGV. The CDR3 is made up of 15 amino acids. With 1 base clipped from V and 8 bases from J, the junction kept 6 bases outside the gene matches.